Below, one TCR beta chain is given with its context. CDR1 is SGHDT, CDR2 YYEEEE, per germline. This CDR3 has 12 residues. Deletions cut 0 bases from V and 4 bases from J, with 4 bases between. The data stem from a study of control samples from healthy donors and cancer patients. Repertoires were generated with immunoSEQ multiplex PCR, while TCRdb's copy carries only in-frame clones and drops some. The table has 50,000 to 75,000 clones, around 90% seen once; the top ten hold approximately 6%. J is TRBJ1-2 and V is TRBV5-6; D is undetermined. Input material: PBMCs. The clonotype originates from a man aged 60 to 69 with colorectal cancer. CDR3 DNA: TGTGCCAGCAGCTTGGCAGCCTATGGCTACACCTTC. This sequence encodes CASSLAAYGYTF.